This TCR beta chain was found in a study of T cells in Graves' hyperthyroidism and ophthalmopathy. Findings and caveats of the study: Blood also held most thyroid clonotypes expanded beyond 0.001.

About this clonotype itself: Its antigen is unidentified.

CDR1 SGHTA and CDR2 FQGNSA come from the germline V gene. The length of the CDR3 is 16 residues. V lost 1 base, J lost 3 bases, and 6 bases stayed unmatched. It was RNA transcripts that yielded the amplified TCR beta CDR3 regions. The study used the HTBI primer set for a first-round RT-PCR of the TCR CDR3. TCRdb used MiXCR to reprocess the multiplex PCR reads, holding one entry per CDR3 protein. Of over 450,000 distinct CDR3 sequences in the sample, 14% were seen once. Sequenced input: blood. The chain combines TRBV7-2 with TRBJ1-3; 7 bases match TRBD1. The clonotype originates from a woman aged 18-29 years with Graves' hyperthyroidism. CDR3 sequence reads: CASSLGLRGVGNTIYF. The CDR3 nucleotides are TGTGCCAGCAGCTTAGGACTCAGGGGGGTTGGAAACACCATATATTTT. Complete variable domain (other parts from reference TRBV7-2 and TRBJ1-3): GAGVSQSPSNKVTEKGKDVELRCDPISGHTALYWYRQSLGQGLEFLIYFQGNSAPDKSGLPSDRFSAERTGGSVSTLTIQRTQQEDSAVYLCASSLGLRGVGNTIYFGEGSWLTVV.